The 25 T cell receptor beta chains presented below share a single source sample, sequenced in a study of CD4 T cells in relation to SARS-CoV-2 and coronaviruses. Unexposed donor CD4+ T cells date from about 2011-2018, before the COVID-19 pandemic. The assay was immunoSEQ multiplex PCR, and TCRdb's table has in-frame clones only and misses some. The sample yields 60,000 to 75,000 clones, over 90% seen once. Input material: naive CD4+ T cells from PBMCs. Described subset: naive CD4+ T cells isolated by negative enrichment. The receptors shown here come from a human donor in good health.

The genes are TRBV6-2 or TRBV6-3 and TRBJ2-6; D unclear. The CDR3 is 16 amino acids. The V gene lost 5 bases and the J gene lost 0 bases, with 11 bases spanning the gap. Looked up from germline, CDR1 is MNHEY and CDR2 is SVGEGT. CDR3 sequence reads: CASSTPRPSGANVLTF. CDR3 DNA sequence: TGTGCCAGCAGTACCCCTCGACCCTCTGGGGCCAACGTCCTGACTTTC.

The chain joins TRBV18 to TRBJ2-7; D is uncertain. CDR1 and CDR2 from the germline V gene are KGHSH and LQKENI. V lost 2 bases and J 0 bases, leaving 11 bases between the germline ends. The CDR3 covers 15 residues. The CDR3 here is CASSPVAISSYEQYF. As DNA, the CDR3 is TGTGCCAGCTCACCAGTAGCCATTAGCTCCTACGAGCAGTACTTC.

The V gene is TRBV19, the J gene TRBJ2-4; 11 positions agree with TRBD2. CDR3 length: 16 residues. The V gene end was trimmed by 2 bases and the J gene end by 6 bases; junction bases not matched to a gene: 6. Germline loops: CDR1 LNHDA, CDR2 SQIVND (reference sequence). The CDR3, as DNA: TGTGCCAGTAGTATAAGTACTAGCGGGGGCCTAAACATTCAGTACTTC. The encoded protein is CASSISTSGGLNIQYF.

The chain carries TRBV2 and TRBJ2-1, with TRBD2 matching over 10 bases. Germline V CDR1 and CDR2: SNHLY, FYNNEI. V shed 2 bases, J shed 0 bases, and the junction held 7 bases outside the gene matches. The CDR3 is 18 amino acids. CDR3 nucleotide sequence: TGTGCCAGCAGTGAAAAGCGGGGGGGCTGGAGCTCCTACAATGAGCAGTTCTTC. This gives the protein CASSEKRGGWSSYNEQFF.

The chain combines TRBV30 with TRBJ2-7; D is unclear. Trimming left V 0 bases short and J 6 bases short, with 9 bases between. The CDR3 loop spans 12 amino acids. Germline loops: CDR1 GTSNPN, CDR2 SVGIG (reference sequence). The CDR3 protein is CAWSVGLAEQYF. The DNA for the CDR3 is TGTGCCTGGAGTGTAGGCCTGGCCGAGCAGTACTTC.

The chain is built from TRBV6-6 and TRBJ1-5, with D perhaps matching TRBD1 (5 bases). The germline V and J ends were trimmed by 2 bases and 7 bases, with 9 bases remaining between them. CDR1 is MNHNY, CDR2 SVGAGI, per germline (reference sequence). This CDR3 has 13 residues. CDR3 nucleotides: TGTGCCAGCAGTTACGCATGGGACCAGCCCCAGCATTTT. Its translation: CASSYAWDQPQHF.

The gene calls are TRBV24-1 and TRBJ2-1, with 7 bases aligning to TRBD2. The junction had 9 bases not matched to a gene; V was cut back by 3 bases and J by 8 bases. Germline lookup yields CDR1 KGHDR and CDR2 SFDVKD. The CDR3 extends over 15 amino acids. Here the CDR3 reads CATSDTRGSQDEQFF. CDR3 DNA sequence: TGTGCCACCAGTGATACCCGCGGGAGTCAGGATGAGCAGTTCTTC.

This CDR3 reads CASSLDWGLAGEQYF. The CDR3 nucleotides read TGTGCCAGCAGCTTGGATTGGGGACTAGCAGGGGAGCAGTACTTC. The genes are TRBV5-4 and TRBJ2-7; TRBD2 agrees at 9 bases. Per germline, CDR1 SGHNT and CDR2 YYREEE (reference sequence). The CDR3 sequence is 15 residues long. V was pared by 0 bases and J by 7 bases, with 8 bases of the junction left unmatched. Together with reference TRBV5-4 and TRBJ2-7, the CDR3 gives the full variable domain: ETGVTQSPTHLIKTRGQQVTLRCSSQSGHNTVSWYQQALGQGPQFIFQYYREEENGRGNFPPRFSGLQFPNYSSELNVNALELDDSALYLCASSLDWGLAGEQYFGPGTRLTVT.

The V gene is TRBV7-9, the J gene TRBJ1-5, with a weak D call TRBD1 (6 bases). V lost 1 base, J lost 0 bases, and 13 bases lay in between. Per the germline V gene, CDR1 is SEHNR and CDR2 is FQNEAQ (reference sequence). The CDR3 covers 17 residues. The CDR3 loop is CASSLEGGGYSNQPQHF. The CDR3 DNA reads as TGTGCCAGCAGCTTAGAGGGCGGGGGCTATAGCAATCAGCCCCAGCATTTT.

This chain joins TRBV18 and TRBJ1-2; possible D gene TRBD1, 6 bases. V lost 2 bases to trimming and J lost 5 bases, with 15 bases between them. CDR1 is KGHSH and CDR2 is LQKENI in the germline V gene. This CDR3 is 15 amino acids long. CDR3 amino acids: CASSPGGGQGYGYTF. The CDR3 coding sequence is TGTGCCAGCTCACCAGGCGGGGGACAAGGTTATGGCTACACCTTC.

The CDR3 region has the DNA TGTGCCAGCAGCTCGCGACAGGATTCGGACGAGCAGTACTTC. Protein product: CASSSRQDSDEQYF. V gene TRBV5-4 combines with J gene TRBJ2-7, with a possible D match to TRBD1 (6 bases). The CDR3 runs to 14 residues. V was trimmed by 3 bases and J by 5 bases, leaving 15 bases between them. CDR1 SGHNT and CDR2 YYREEE come from the germline V gene (reference sequence).

The J gene is TRBJ1-1, the V gene TRBV2, with unresolved D. This CDR3 is 13 amino acids long. The germline V and J ends were trimmed by 6 bases and 5 bases, with 13 bases remaining between them. The V gene's germline CDR1 is SNHLY and CDR2 FYNNEI. In DNA, the CDR3 is TGTGCCAGCAGCGGAGGCGAAGGGACTGAAGCTTTCTTT. Protein sequence: CASSGGEGTEAFF.

The chain links TRBV29-1 to TRBJ2-7; the match to TRBD2 covers 10 bases. V was pared by 0 bases and J by 5 bases, with 10 bases of the junction left unmatched. CDR3 length: 16 residues. Germline V gene sequence: CDR1 SQVTM, CDR2 ANQGSEA. The CDR3 region is CSVEDPGASGSHEQYF. The CDR3 DNA reads TGCAGCGTTGAAGACCCCGGGGCTAGCGGGAGCCACGAGCAGTACTTC.

V usage is TRBV5-3 and J usage is TRBJ2-2; D is unresolved. TRBV5-3 is treated as an ORF (open reading frame) with a function not yet certain. V was shortened by 4 bases and J by 4 bases, with 14 bases between the two germline ends. The CDR3 sequence is 15 residues long. CDR3 sequence reads: CARSPGVSATGELFF. DNA for the CDR3: TGTGCCAGAAGCCCTGGAGTTTCGGCCACCGGGGAGCTGTTTTTT.

V usage is TRBV7-3 and J usage is TRBJ2-6; 7 nucleotides agree with TRBD1. The CDR3 is 17 amino acids. Per germline, CDR1 SGHTA and CDR2 FQGTGA. J gave up 2 bases and V 1 base, and 5 bases lay outside the gene matches. As DNA, the CDR3 is TGTGCCAGCAGCTTAAATCCCCAGGGGGCTGGGGCCAACGTCCTGACTTTC. It yields the protein CASSLNPQGAGANVLTF.

V is TRBV30 and J is TRBJ1-3, with D uncertain. This CDR3 comprises 13 residues. CDR1 is GTSNPN, CDR2 SVGIG, per germline (reference sequence). Between the trimmed V and J ends, which lost 3 bases and 4 bases, there was a span of 10 bases. The CDR3 DNA sequence: TGTGCCTGGAGGGAAGGGTCCGGAAACACCATATATTTT. Translation: CAWREGSGNTIYF.

The CDR3 region is CSVGLTDTQYF. DNA of the CDR3: TGCAGCGTTGGACTCACAGATACGCAGTATTTT. V usage is TRBV29-1 and J usage is TRBJ2-3; no firm D call. Trimming removed 4 bases from V and 2 bases from J, with 4 bases in between. The CDR3 extends over 11 amino acids. CDR1 and CDR2 (germline): SQVTM, ANQGSEA.

This chain uses TRBV24-1 with TRBJ2-1; D possibly matches TRBD1 or TRBD2 (5 bases each). The CDR3 is 14 amino acids. V dropped 7 bases and J dropped 1 base, with 10 bases sitting between them. Germline assignment: CDR1 KGHDR and CDR2 SFDVKD. Written as DNA, the CDR3 is TGTGCCACCAGGGGGACCGGTTCCTACAATGAGCAGTTCTTC. The encoded protein is CATRGTGSYNEQFF.

This chain joins TRBV2 and TRBJ1-2; D is undetermined. The CDR3 length is 12 residues. V dropped 0 bases and J dropped 5 bases, with 4 bases sitting between them. Germline V lookup: CDR1 SNHLY, CDR2 FYNNEI. The CDR3 region is CASSEARYGYTF. Written as DNA, the CDR3 is TGTGCCAGCAGTGAAGCCAGGTATGGCTACACCTTC.

The chain combines TRBV28 with TRBJ1-2; possibly TRBD1 for D (5 bases). The CDR3 is 15 amino acids. V was pared by 5 bases and J by 3 bases, with 16 bases between. Germline CDR1 reads MDHEN; CDR2 reads SYDVKM. The CDR3 loop is CASSPTDKKYYGYTF. The CDR3, as DNA: TGTGCCAGCAGTCCGACAGACAAAAAGTACTATGGCTACACCTTC.

The J gene is TRBJ1-4, the V gene TRBV6-6, with TRBD1 matching 9 bases. V lost 5 bases, J lost 6 bases, and 13 bases stayed unmatched. The CDR3 has 17 residues. Germline V CDR1 and CDR2: MNHNY, SVGAGI (reference sequence). CDR3 DNA: TGTGCCAGCAGTCTACAGGGGGCCGCCGGTCGAGATGAAAAACTGTTTTTT. This translates into CASSLQGAAGRDEKLFF.

CDR3 loop: CASSPSSGDTQYF. The CDR3 DNA follows: TGTGCCAGTAGTCCCTCGTCCGGAGATACGCAGTATTTT. This chain uses TRBV19 with TRBJ2-3; the D is unclear. Germline V gives CDR1 LNHDA, CDR2 SQIVND (reference sequence). The CDR3 is 13 residues long. V lost 5 bases and J 5 bases, leaving 11 bases between the germline ends.

The genes are TRBV5-6 and TRBJ1-6; TRBD1 might be the D (5 bases). Germline CDR1 and CDR2: SGHDT and YYEEEE. This CDR3 spans 15 amino acids. The V end was cut by 0 bases, the J end by 10 bases, with 14 bases between. The CDR3 sequence is CASSLGGGVGSPLHF. In DNA, the CDR3 is TGTGCCAGCAGCTTGGGTGGGGGGGTAGGATCACCCCTCCACTTT.

Concerning this clone: Germline and junction disagree at one end, which may indicate a read error. The rearrangement uses TRBV7-7 and TRBJ2-2; the match to TRBD1 covers 7 bases. Germline values: CDR1 SSHAT, CDR2 FNYEAQ (reference sequence). This CDR3 comprises 15 residues. DNA of the CDR3: TGTGCTAGCAGCACAAGACAGGGTGACACCGGGGAGCTGTTTTTT. Encoded protein: CASSTRQGDTGELFF.

The chain uses TRBV15 and TRBJ1-2; 8 positions match TRBD1. CDR1 LNHNV and CDR2 YYDKDF come from the germline V gene (reference sequence). CDR3 size: 15 residues. The junction had 5 bases not matched to a gene; V was cut back by 0 bases and J by 5 bases. The CDR3 DNA is TGTGCCACCAGCAGAGATCGGGACAGGTTATATGGCTACACCTTC. Translated: CATSRDRDRLYGYTF.